This record covers a single T cell receptor (beta chain). The antigen it recognizes is unknown. Per-nucleotide qualities are absent, and no much larger clonotype sits a single base away. This sample is part of a study of siplizumab effects on memory and regulatory T cells (dated by TCRdb to the late 2010s). As for the study more broadly: The study examined how the anti-CD2 antibody siplizumab affects alloreactive T-cell subsets in allogeneic mixed lymphocyte reactions built from human PBMCs. What the authors observed across the whole study: Among mappable alloreactive CD4+ clones, the Treg-derived fraction averaged approximately 66% with siplizumab versus around 25% in control reactions. Roughly 75-95% of proliferating CD4+ or CD8+ clones could not be assigned a naive or memory phenotype. The cumulative frequency of alloreactive sequences traceable to unstimulated CD4+ memory T cells was significantly reduced by siplizumab. Greater diversity appeared to be present in unstimulated naive T cells than in memory T cells, and a substantial contribution to the alloresponse seemed to be made by naive cells. Whether proliferating Tregs from siplizumab cultures were suppressive was not functionally confirmed. Because sequences at frequencies below about 10^-5 were poorly captured, only a minor fraction of alloreactive clones could be mapped back to unstimulated subsets.

Sorted unstimulated T cells and proliferating T cells recovered from mixed lymphocyte reactions were subjected to TCRbeta CDR3 sequencing. Fresh whole blood from approximately 10 HLA-typed healthy donors was used to isolate PBMCs. To map where alloreactive clones came from, unstimulated CD4+ non-regulatory T cells were FACS-sorted. Trimming takes 5 bases from V and 7 bases from J, and the germline ends sit 15 bases apart. For CDR1 and CDR2, the germline V gene lists SGHTA and FQGNSA. The CDR3 runs 15 amino acids, cysteine and phenylalanine included. CDR3 DNA is the only sequence kept; it has 45 bases, read in frame from the first base. The library was obtained by the immunoSEQ multiplex PCR assay. Roughly 9.8 x 10^4 TCR templates per sample were assayed on the deep sequencing platform. Genomic DNA extracted from sorted T cells was used for TCRbeta CDR3 sequencing. Turning to the authors' computational methods: The R programming language was used for clonal analysis of TCRbeta CDR3 data. Comparing unstimulated samples against CFSE-low samples taken after the reaction was how alloreactive CD4+ and CD8+ clones were defined. By matching sequences to the repertoires of sorted unstimulated Treg and non-Treg cells, each alloreactive CD4+ clone was assigned a regulatory or non-regulatory origin. TCRdb stores this immuneACCESS table with in-frame sequences only. Part of the clones is absent; in the studies checked, under half of the shortfall reflects unresolved V genes, and no reason is known for the rest. The V and J calls and clone size come from that table; D and trimming were worked out from the DNA. A total of some 100,000 clones appear in this sample, over 90% of them only once. Of the sample, roughly 1.4% is held by the ten largest clones.

The V and J segments used are TRBV7-2 and TRBJ1-6; the D region possibly corresponds to TRBD1 (6 bases align). The TCR originated in a human donor in good health. The sequenced sample consisted of non-Treg CD4+ T cells sorted from blood. This specimen's cell subset or site label, interpreted: FACS-sorted unstimulated CD4+ non-regulatory T cells. The CDR3 region: CASSPSGQGNSPLHF. The DNA sequence reads TGTGCCAGCAGCCCCAGCGGGCAGGGGAATTCACCCCTCCACTTT.